This T cell receptor (beta chain) was sequenced for a study of metastatic and nonmetastatic thyroid tumors. For the study at large: The comparison covered peripheral blood and tumor or nodule tissue in malignant and benign thyroid patients.

In the study's own analysis: Researchers built a distant-metastasis classifier for papillary thyroid cancer that drew on CDR3 differences across clinicopathological groups. MiXCR reprocessed the PCR reads for TCRdb. The V and J calls here are based on TCRdb, not the publication. The data show about 40,000 clones, around 16% seen once. Worth noting for this clone: This sequence may be a read error, since a much larger clone differs from it by one base. Other DNA sequences of this sample code for an identical CDR3.

Ahead of thyroid surgery, no patient had received treatment of any kind. The CDR3 runs 13 residues. CDR1 is SGDLS and CDR2 is YYNGEE in the germline V gene. This clonotype was sampled from a female donor with papillary thyroid cancer or a benign thyroid nodule (not recorded which). Some clones in this sample may be carry-over from other donors' samples. What was sequenced was tumor tissue. The chain employs TRBV9 and TRBJ1-6; D call uncertain. The CDR3 DNA sequence: TGTGCCAGCAGTGTAGGGAGGGATTCACCCCTCCACTTT. Amino acid sequence: CASSVGRDSPLHF.